The T cell receptor (beta chain) under discussion was sequenced for a study of CD8+ T cells in alopecia areata. This clone came up a few times. Trimming stripped 0 bases from V and 3 bases from J, with 11 bases between. The CDR3 runs 15 residues. As for treatment: oral pan-JAK inhibitor, 5-10 mg twice daily. In each case, RNA was isolated and then reverse transcribed into cDNA as the sequencing template. Libraries were prepared by immunoSEQ multiplex PCR; TCRdb keeps only in-frame clonotypes and omits some of them. The sample lists about 180,000 clones; 51% were seen once. This TCR came from a human donor with alopecia areata. The V and J genes are TRBV6-7 and TRBJ2-5; D is uncertain. TRBV6-7 counts as an open reading frame of uncertain function. The sample here was CD8+ T cells sorted from blood, taken at week 52, from a patient treated with tofacitinib. The CDR3 spells CASSYSLDLEETQYF. The CDR3 coding sequence is TGTGCCAGCAGTTACTCGTTAGATCTAGAAGAGACCCAGTACTTC.